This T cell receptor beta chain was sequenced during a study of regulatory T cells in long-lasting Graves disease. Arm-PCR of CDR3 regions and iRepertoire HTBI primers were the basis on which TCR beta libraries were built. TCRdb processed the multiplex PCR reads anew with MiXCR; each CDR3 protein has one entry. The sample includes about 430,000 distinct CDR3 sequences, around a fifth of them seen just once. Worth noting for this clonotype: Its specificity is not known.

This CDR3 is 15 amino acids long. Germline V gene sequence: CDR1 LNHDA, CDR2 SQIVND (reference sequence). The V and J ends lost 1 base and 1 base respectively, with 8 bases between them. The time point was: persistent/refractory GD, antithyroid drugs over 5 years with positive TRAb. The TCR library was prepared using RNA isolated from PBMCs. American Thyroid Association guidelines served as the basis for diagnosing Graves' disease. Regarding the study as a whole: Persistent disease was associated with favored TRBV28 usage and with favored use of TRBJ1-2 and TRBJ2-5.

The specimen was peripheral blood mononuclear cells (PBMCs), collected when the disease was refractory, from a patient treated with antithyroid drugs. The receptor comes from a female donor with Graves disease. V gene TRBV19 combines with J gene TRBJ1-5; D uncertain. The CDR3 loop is CASSIGSQSNQPQHF. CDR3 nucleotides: TGTGCCAGTAGTATAGGTTCACAAAGCAATCAGCCCCAGCATTTT.